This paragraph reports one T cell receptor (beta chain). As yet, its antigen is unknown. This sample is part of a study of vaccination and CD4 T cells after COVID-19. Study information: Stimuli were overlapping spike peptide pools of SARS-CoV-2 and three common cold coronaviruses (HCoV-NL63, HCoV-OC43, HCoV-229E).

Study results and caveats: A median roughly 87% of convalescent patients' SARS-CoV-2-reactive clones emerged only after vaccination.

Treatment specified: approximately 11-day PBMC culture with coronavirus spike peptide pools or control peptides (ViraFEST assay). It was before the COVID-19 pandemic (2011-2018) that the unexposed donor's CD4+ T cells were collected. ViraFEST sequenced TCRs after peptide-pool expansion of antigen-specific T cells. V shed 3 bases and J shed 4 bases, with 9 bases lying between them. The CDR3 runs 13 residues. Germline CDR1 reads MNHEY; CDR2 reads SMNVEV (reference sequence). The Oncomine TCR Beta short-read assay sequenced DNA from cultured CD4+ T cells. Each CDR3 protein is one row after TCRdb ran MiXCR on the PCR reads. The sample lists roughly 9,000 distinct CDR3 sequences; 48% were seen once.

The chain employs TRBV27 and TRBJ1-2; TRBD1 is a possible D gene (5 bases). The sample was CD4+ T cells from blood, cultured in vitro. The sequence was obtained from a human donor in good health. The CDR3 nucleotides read TGTGCCAGCAGTTTCAGGGTTGGCTATGGCTACACCTTC. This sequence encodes CASSFRVGYGYTF.